This TCR beta chain was sequenced during a study of shared clonotypes between healthy human individuals (dated by TCRdb to about 2020). Some background on the complete study: The cohort comprised two women and a few men aged 18 to 49 years. Leukapheresis yielded between about 0.8 and 8.9 billion PBMCs per donor. To estimate repertoire size and how much clonotype sharing occurs between individuals, the study deeply sequenced the blood TCR repertoires of five or six healthy adults. For each donor, CD4 naive and CD4 memory were each given three plates, CD8 naive was given two plates, and CD8 memory was given one plate. To increase sequencing depth and limit assay-specific biases, different laboratories used diverse techniques to prepare libraries and sequence TCR repertoires. General findings and caveats noted by the study authors: Rarefaction of sorted-subset datasets indicated incomplete sequencing despite the large sequencing depth. Sampling was restricted to blood, and TCR repertoires in tissues likely differ from the TCR repertoires found in blood. Estimated clonotype richness was generally larger for naive than for memory subsets. Pairwise subsampling indicated that sequencing depth was expected to affect the degree of clonotype sharing among donors. Compared with non-shared clonotypes, clonotypes shared by all four sorted-subset donors had higher generation probabilities. The genetic and exposure-history diversity represented was limited by the small number of donors. Across a handful of donors, approximately 5% of naive CD4, roughly 3.3% of naive CD8, approximately 2.5% of memory CD4, and approximately 0.42% of memory CD8 clonotypes were shared.

The CDR3 goes from the cysteine to the phenylalanine over 16 residues. The kept DNA is CDR3 alone, 48 bases in frame from the first base. CDR1 and CDR2, per the germline V gene, are SGHVS and FQNEAQ. V is trimmed back by 2 bases and J by 3 bases, and the junction contains 5 bases that no gene match accounts for. About this clone: The antigen it recognizes is unknown. No quality values exist for individual bases; no much larger clone is one base distant.

CD8 naive samples were CD45RO-negative cells positively selected for CCR7, giving a CD45RA+CCR7+ population that excluded TemRA cells. The donors were healthy, HIV-negative adults who had no recently reported acute infections or vaccinations. Every donor was a Caucasian adult living in Nashville, Tennessee, USA. After blood collection by leukapheresis, PBMCs were isolated using Ficoll-Histopaque density gradient centrifugation and then cryopreserved in the vapor phase of liquid nitrogen. Purity and quantity of every magnetically sorted T cell population were checked by analytical flow cytometry. Genomic DNA was isolated from every sorted fraction and measured by UV absorbance on a Nanodrop 2000c. Using the deep immunoSEQ assay, TCR CDR3 regions were amplified from genomic DNA by multiplex PCR. Extracted genomic DNA from each cell subset was distributed evenly across all wells of several immunoSEQ 96-well plates, and each plate was treated as a replicate. Each replicate PCR for sorted subsets received about 200 ng genomic DNA, equal to tens of thousands of T cell genomes. Purified libraries were measured with a Qubit 3.0 fluorometer, size-checked on a Bioanalyzer 2100, and measured again with the KAPA Library Quantification kit. A separate single-read 150-cycle Illumina NextSeq 550 flow cell was used to sequence each immunoSEQ 96-well plate. The paper's processing steps were these. Because the immunoSEQ output included only junctional sequences and no quality scores, the filtering could not be the same as the filtering used for full-length reads. To assign V/J genes and CDR3, sequences were annotated against IMGT germline references using PyIR, a Python wrapper for IgBLAST v1.9. Reads were removed for weak V/J assignments (E-value above 1e-6), missing CDR3, stop codons, out-of-frame junctions, or ambiguous translated residues. V3J clonotypes were defined as sequences sharing the same inferred V gene, J gene, and CDR3 amino acid sequence. The percentage overlap between two repertoires was calculated by dividing the number of shared unique clonotypes by the size of the smaller repertoire. RTK rarefaction, the Chao1 estimator, and Recon v2.1 estimates of unobserved clonotypes were used to assess repertoire richness. For all TCRbeta clonotypes obtained by the gDNA method from a few donors, generation probabilities were computed with OLGA. TCRdb stores this immuneACCESS table with in-frame sequences only. Part of the clones is absent; in the studies checked, under half of the shortfall reflects unresolved V genes, and no reason is known for the rest. V and J calls and clone size are those listed in that table; D and trimming were worked out from the DNA. The sample has about 680,000 clones on record, about 92% of them singletons. The ten largest clonotypes hold about a quarter of the sample.

The clonotype comes from a man aged 25-45 years in good health. Sequenced material: naive CD8+ T cells sorted from blood. This sample's cell subset or site label indicates: CD45RA+CCR7+. The sequence joins TRBV7-8 to TRBJ2-1, with TRBD2 identical over 9 junction bases. In nucleotide form, the sequence is TGTGCCAGCAGCTTAAGTAGCGGGAGCGGCTACAATGAGCAGTTCTTC. Its protein product is CASSLSSGSGYNEQFF.